Listed here is a single T cell receptor (beta chain). CDR3 length: 14 residues. The germline CDR1 and CDR2 sequences are KGHSH and LQKENI. V lost 6 bases and J lost 3; bases outside the gene matches: 5. Original handling: The assay estimated nucleated cells by amplifying reference gene primers. The protocol was immunoSEQ multiplex PCR, while the TCRdb copy is restricted to in-frame clones and leaves out a portion. The V and J calls and clone size come from that table; D and trimming were worked out from the DNA. The profile shows hundreds of thousands of clones, 70% to 80% of them singletons. The source of the sample is a study of blood T cell repertoires in COVID-19. For the study at large: There were acute and convalescent COVID-19 samples, and they came from the United States, Italy and Spain.

The chain carries TRBV18 and TRBJ1-5, with 7 positions matching TRBD1. The origin of this receptor is a woman of 80 years or more with acute or convalescent COVID-19. The specimen was peripheral blood. In DNA, the CDR3 is TGTGCCAGCTCCCCCGGGACAGTCAATCAGCCCCAGCATTTT. Its protein is CASSPGTVNQPQHF. Based on the CDR3 plus reference TRBV18 and TRBJ1-5, the full variable domain is NAGVMQNPRHLVRRRGQEARLRCSPMKGHSHVYWYRQLPEEGLKFMVYLQKENIIDESGMPKERFSAEFPKEGPSILRIQQVVRGDSAAYFCASSPGTVNQPQHFGDGTRLSIL.